This TCR beta chain was identified in a study of T cell responses to AZD1222 COVID-19 vaccine. After removal of 3 bases from V and 7 bases from J, the junction contained 7 bases not matched to a gene. Germline V gives CDR1 MDHEN, CDR2 SYDVKM. This CDR3 is 15 amino acids long. Profiling relied on immunoSEQ multiplex PCR, and the TCRdb table lists in-frame clones only, not all of them. The profile shows 70,000 to 85,000 clones, roughly 88% of them singletons. The J gene is TRBJ2-2, the V gene TRBV28, with 8 bases matching TRBD2. Sequenced material: peripheral blood, taken on day 0 of AZD1222 vaccination. The receptor was isolated from an adult in good health. The CDR3 loop is CASSFQRESGGELFF. For the CDR3, the DNA is TGTGCCAGCAGTTTCCAGCGGGAGTCGGGCGGGGAGCTGTTTTTT. The whole variable domain, remainder taken from reference TRBV28 and TRBJ2-2, is DVKVTQSSRYLVKRTGEKVFLECVQDMDHENMFWYRQDPGLGLRLIYFSYDVKMKEKGDIPEGYSVSREKKERFSLILESASTNQTSMYLCASSFQRESGGELFFGEGSRLTVL.